This T cell receptor beta chain was captured by sequencing in a study of T cells in Graves' hyperthyroidism and ophthalmopathy. Researchers took RNA transcripts and amplified the TCR beta CDR3 regions from them. The HTBI primer set drove a first-round RT-PCR of the TCR CDR3. In TCRdb, the multiplex PCR reads were re-called with MiXCR into one record per CDR3 protein. The data hold about 610,000 distinct CDR3 sequences, with roughly 14% observed a single time. This clonotype was counted only a few times. The antigen remains unidentified. Clinical symptoms, serum thyroxine and TRAb, thyroid ultrasound and orbital computed tomography together formed the diagnostic basis. Whole-study findings and limits: Most clonotypes expanded in the thyroid (above 0.001) were also present in blood. Stable hyperthyroidism and ophthalmopathy were separated using 13 V-J signatures.

This clonotype originated in a woman aged 35 to 49 with Graves' ophthalmopathy. Sequencing used blood.

CDR3 in amino acids: CASSPRRGSTYEQYF. CDR3 sequence (DNA): TGTGCCAGCAGCCCACGTCGGGGGAGCACCTACGAGCAGTACTTC. This sequence joins TRBV11-1 and TRBJ2-7; tentative D call: TRBD2 (6 bases). The CDR3 spans 15 residues. Germline values: CDR1 SGHAT, CDR2 FQDESV (reference sequence). Trimming pared 5 bases from V and 2 bases from J, leaving 16 bases between.